Shown below are 22 T cell receptor beta chains from a single sample sequenced in a study of T cell responses to AZD1222 COVID-19 vaccine. Only in-frame clones appear in the TCRdb table, and some are missing; sequencing was by immunoSEQ multiplex PCR. The table has about 150,000 clones, 90% seen once. The sample was peripheral blood, taken on day 0 of AZD1222 vaccination. These receptor sequences come from an adult in good health.

This sequence joins TRBV7-8 and TRBJ1-2; perhaps TRBD1 as D (5 bases). The CDR3 has 16 amino acids. Looked up from germline, CDR1 is SGHVS and CDR2 is FQNEAQ. Trimming removed 2 bases at V and 3 bases at J, with 16 bases between. As DNA, the CDR3 is TGTGCCAGCAGCTTAACCGGGACCCCGGGAGACTATGGCTACACCTTC. This encodes CASSLTGTPGDYGYTF.

The rearrangement joins TRBV28 to TRBJ1-1, with D uncertain. Germline loops: CDR1 MDHEN, CDR2 SYDVKM. Trimming pared 1 base from V and 4 bases from J, leaving 13 bases between. CDR3 size: 15 residues. This CDR3 reads CASSLLSWRGTEAFF. CDR3 DNA sequence: TGTGCCAGCAGTTTATTGTCCTGGAGAGGCACTGAAGCTTTCTTT.

The rearrangement uses TRBV9 and TRBJ2-3; no reliable D call. The CDR3 is made up of 14 amino acids. CDR1 is SGDLS and CDR2 is YYNGEE in the germline V gene. The V end lost 3 bases, the J end lost 0 bases, and 8 bases lay between the germline ends. Here the CDR3 reads CASSGTSSTDTQYF. The CDR3 nucleotides are TGTGCCAGCAGCGGGACGTCTAGCACAGATACGCAGTATTTT.

CDR3 region: CASRAQGGNEQFF. The CDR3 DNA follows: TGTGCCAGCAGGGCCCAAGGGGGCAATGAGCAGTTCTTC. The chain links TRBV28 to TRBJ2-1, with D perhaps matching TRBD1 (6 bases). The CDR3 has 13 amino acids. Trimming stripped 6 bases from V and 6 bases from J, with 12 bases between. Looked up from germline, CDR1 is MDHEN and CDR2 is SYDVKM.

The table lists this clone with a count of one. This chain uses TRBV5-1 with TRBJ2-1; 7 positions agree with TRBD1. The CDR3 contains 14 residues. Trimming cost V 0 bases and J 10 bases; bases outside gene matches: 7. From germline, CDR1 is SGHRS and CDR2 YFSETQ. CDR3 residues: CASSLEGARPEQFF. In DNA form, the CDR3 reads TGCGCCAGCAGCTTGGAGGGGGCGAGGCCCGAGCAGTTCTTC.

This chain uses TRBV5-1 with TRBJ1-1, with D uncertain. The CDR3 covers 14 residues. The V end lost 4 bases, the J end lost 8 bases, and 18 bases lay between the germline ends. The V gene's germline CDR1 is SGHRS and CDR2 YFSETQ. The CDR3 reads CASSPAGRVKEAFF. The DNA of the CDR3 is TGCGCCAGCAGCCCGGCGGGCCGGGTCAAGGAAGCTTTCTTT.

The chain links TRBV30 to TRBJ2-1, with TRBD2 as a possible D gene (6 bases). CDR1 and CDR2 from the germline V gene are GTSNPN and SVGIG (reference sequence). This CDR3 is 13 amino acids long. V was shortened by 5 bases and J by 10 bases, with 18 bases between the two germline ends. The CDR3 loop reads CAWARGSGGEQFF. Written as DNA, the CDR3 is TGTGCCTGGGCCCGGGGGTCTGGGGGAGAGCAGTTCTTC.

CDR3 sequence: CASRDGAGTSYEQYF. The CDR3 region has the DNA TGTGCCAGCAGAGATGGGGCAGGGACCTCCTACGAGCAGTACTTC. The chain couples TRBV27 to TRBJ2-7; D could derive from TRBD1 or TRBD2 (5 bases each). The CDR3 is made up of 15 amino acids. V lost 6 bases to trimming and J lost 0 bases, with 15 bases between them. Germline CDR1 MNHEY, CDR2 SMNVEV (reference sequence).

The rearrangement uses TRBV7-2 and TRBJ2-5; TRBD2 agrees at 7 bases. V lost 2 bases to trimming and J lost 5 bases; unmatched junction nucleotides: 5. Germline-derived CDR1 and CDR2 are SGHTA and FQGNSA. This CDR3 spans 14 amino acids. CDR3 nucleotides: TGTGCCAGCAGCTTATCGGCAGCGGGGGAGACCCAGTACTTC. It yields the protein CASSLSAAGETQYF.

This clone was counted once. The CDR3 is CASSSNRGFNYGYTF. The CDR3 nucleotides are TGTGCCAGCAGTTCAAACAGGGGGTTTAACTATGGCTACACCTTC. This chain uses TRBV28 with TRBJ1-2; 8 bases agree with TRBD1. This CDR3 has 15 amino acids. Germline V gives CDR1 MDHEN, CDR2 SYDVKM. V dropped 4 bases and J dropped 1; count of bases not matched to a gene: 5.

This clone was counted a single time. The V call is TRBV29-1, the J call TRBJ2-5, with 8 nucleotides matching TRBD1. The CDR3 is 13 residues long. From germline, CDR1 is SQVTM and CDR2 ANQGSEA. V shed 7 bases, J shed 5 bases, and the junction held 9 bases outside the gene matches. CDR3 DNA: TGCAGCGCCCGCGGACAGGGAGGTGAGACCCAGTACTTC. This gives the protein CSARGQGGETQYF.

This sequence joins TRBV3-1 (or the pseudogene TRBV3-2) and TRBJ1-3, with a possible D match to TRBD1 (6 bases). Germline V lookup: CDR1 LGHDT, CDR2 YNNKEL (reference sequence). The CDR3 covers 17 residues. Between the trimmed V and J ends, which lost 0 bases and 0 bases, there was a span of 12 bases. The CDR3 is CASSQDREGGSGNTIYF. In DNA, the CDR3 is TGTGCCAGCAGCCAAGATAGGGAGGGGGGCTCTGGAAACACCATATATTTT.

The J gene is TRBJ1-2, the V gene TRBV29-1, with D perhaps matching TRBD1 (5 bases). V lost 4 bases and J lost 8, with 14 bases in between. There are 12 residues in the CDR3. Germline V gene data show CDR1 as SQVTM and CDR2 as ANQGSEA. CDR3 nucleotide sequence: TGCAGCGTTGTCTTGGGGGACGGGGGCTACACCTTC. Protein product: CSVVLGDGGYTF.

This chain connects TRBV10-3 to TRBJ2-1; TRBD2 might be the D (5 bases). CDR1 and CDR2 (germline): ENHRY, SYGVKD. The CDR3 contains 13 residues. V dropped 0 bases and J dropped 9 bases, with 9 bases sitting between them. As DNA, the CDR3 is TGTGCCATCAGTGAGTCGGAGGTGGGTGAGCAGTTCTTC. It encodes CAISESEVGEQFF.

The V and J genes are TRBV5-1 and TRBJ1-2, with a weak D call TRBD1 (6 bases). This CDR3 comprises 13 residues. Germline assignment: CDR1 SGHRS and CDR2 YFSETQ. V lost 4 bases to trimming and J lost 8 bases, with 15 bases between them. The CDR3 spells CASSPQGVGGYTF. The CDR3, as DNA: TGCGCCAGCAGCCCACAGGGTGTGGGAGGCTACACCTTC. Full variable domain (remainder filled in from reference TRBV5-1 and TRBJ1-2): KAGVTQTPRYLIKTRGQQVTLSCSPISGHRSVSWYQQTPGQGLQFLFEYFSETQRNKGNFPGRFSGRQFSNSRSEMNVSTLELGDSALYLCASSPQGVGGYTFGSGTRLTVV.

The CDR3 region is CASSLRGGSEKLFF. The CDR3 bases are TGTGCCAGCAGCTTACGGGGAGGGTCTGAAAAACTGTTTTTT. The chain joins TRBV7-6 to TRBJ1-4; D uncertain. CDR3 length: 14 amino acids. V lost 2 bases and J lost 7, with 11 bases in between. Germline V gene sequence: CDR1 SGHVS, CDR2 FNYEAQ.

This clone was recorded only once. The chain employs TRBV5-6 and TRBJ1-5; D might be TRBD1 (6 bases). This CDR3 is built from 14 residues. Per the germline V gene, CDR1 is SGHDT and CDR2 is YYEEEE. The germline V and J ends were trimmed by 4 bases and 7 bases, with 15 bases remaining between them. The DNA of the CDR3 is TGTGCCAGCAGCAGACAGGAGTTTGAACAGCCCCAGCATTTT. Protein: CASSRQEFEQPQHF. The variable domain in full, completed from reference TRBV5-6 and TRBJ1-5, reads DAGVTQSPTHLIKTRGQQVTLRCSPKSGHDTVSWYQQALGQGPQFIFQYYEEEERQRGNFPDRFSGHQFPNYSSELNVNALLLGDSALYLCASSRQEFEQPQHFGDGTRLSIL.

V and J are TRBV19 and TRBJ1-5; perhaps TRBD1 as D (5 bases). The V gene's germline CDR1 is LNHDA and CDR2 SQIVND (reference sequence). Trimming cost V 4 bases and J 5 bases, with 9 bases left between them. This CDR3 is 13 amino acids long. CDR3 bases: TGTGCCAGTAGTACAGGGTTGGATCAGCCCCAGCATTTT. Its translation is CASSTGLDQPQHF.

The chain employs TRBV7-9 and TRBJ2-1, with TRBD2 identical over 14 bases. Germline CDR1 is SEHNR and CDR2 is FQNEAQ (reference sequence). Germline trimming cut 4 bases from V and 8 bases from J; bases unmatched to any gene: 10. The CDR3 sequence is 17 residues long. For the CDR3, the DNA is TGTGCCAGCAGCTCCGGACTAGCGGGGGGCCCCACGGATGAGCAGTTCTTC. It codes for CASSSGLAGGPTDEQFF.

The rearrangement uses TRBV4-3 and TRBJ1-1; D not certain. Germline V lookup: CDR1 LGHNA, CDR2 YSLEER. Trimming stripped 0 bases from V and 0 bases from J, with 8 bases between. The CDR3 is 15 amino acids. In nucleotides, the CDR3 is TGCGCCAGCAGCCAAGAAAACGGATTGAACACTGAAGCTTTCTTT. It codes for CASSQENGLNTEAFF.

The chain is built from TRBV3-1 (or the pseudogene TRBV3-2) and TRBJ2-2, with unresolved D. V was shortened by 4 bases and J by 1 base, with 13 bases between the two germline ends. The CDR3 totals 16 residues. Germline CDR1 reads LGHDT; CDR2 reads YNNKEL (reference sequence). CDR3 in amino acids: CASSLSDLGNTGELFF. CDR3 nucleotide sequence: TGTGCCAGCAGCCTGTCTGACTTGGGGAACACCGGGGAGCTGTTTTTT.

The chain joins TRBV9 to TRBJ1-6; D uncertain. Germline CDR1 reads SGDLS; CDR2 reads YYNGEE. The CDR3 is made up of 16 amino acids. V lost 1 base to trimming and J lost 0 bases, with 8 bases between them. CDR3 sequence reads: CASSVHPSSYNSPLHF. The DNA of the CDR3 is TGTGCCAGCAGCGTACACCCAAGCTCCTATAATTCACCCCTCCACTTT.